Each of the 29 T cell receptor beta chains below was sequenced from the same sample in a study of identifying expanded T cells in peripheral blood. Method: immunoSEQ multiplex PCR; TCRdb's copy keeps in-frame clones and lacks some. The sample carries roughly 75,000 clones, roughly 90% recorded once. Sequencing was carried out using blood. These TCRs come from a person between 18 and 75 years old in good health.

J is TRBJ2-7 and V is TRBV7-2; 14 bases fit TRBD2. The V segment lost 4 bases and the J segment 5 bases; nucleotides outside the gene matches: 1. Germline V lookup: CDR1 SGHTA, CDR2 FQGNSA. This CDR3 is built from 14 residues. CDR3 amino acids: CASSSGLAGDEQYF. Written as DNA, the CDR3 is TGTGCCAGCAGCTCGGGACTAGCGGGAGACGAGCAGTACTTC. Supplemented by reference TRBV7-2 and TRBJ2-7, the full variable domain reads GAGVSQSPSNKVTEKGKDVELRCDPISGHTALYWYRQSLGQGLEFLIYFQGNSAPDKSGLPSDRFSAERTGGSVSTLTIQRTQQEDSAVYLCASSSGLAGDEQYFGPGTRLTVT.

The chain links TRBV11-3 to TRBJ1-2; weak D call: TRBD1 (5 bases). Between the trimmed V and J ends, which lost 3 bases and 5 bases, there was a span of 16 bases. From germline, CDR1 is SGHNT and CDR2 YENEEA. The CDR3 consists of 15 residues. In DNA, the CDR3 is TGTGCCAGCAGCTTTGACGGAGGGGCAGGGTATGGCTACACCTTC. Translating it yields CASSFDGGAGYGYTF.

The genes are TRBV30 and TRBJ1-1; D is unclear. CDR1 is GTSNPN, CDR2 SVGIG, per germline (reference sequence). V lost 0 bases to trimming and J lost 4 bases, with 9 bases between them. The CDR3 is 13 residues long. As DNA, the CDR3 is TGTGCCTGGAGTGTACTTGATGGCACTGAAGCTTTCTTT. It codes for CAWSVLDGTEAFF. The full variable domain, completed using reference TRBV30 and TRBJ1-1, is SQTIHQWPATLVQPVGSPLSLECTVEGTSNPNLYWYRQAAGRGLQLLFYSVGIGQISSEVPQNLSASRPQDRQFILSSKKLLLSDSGFYLCAWSVLDGTEAFFGQGTRLTVV.

This sequence joins TRBV25-1 and TRBJ2-3, with D perhaps matching TRBD2 (5 bases). CDR1 and CDR2 (germline): MGHDK, SYGVNS. Trimming cost V 3 bases and J 2 bases, with 21 bases left between them. CDR3 size: 18 residues. The CDR3 DNA follows: TGTGCCAGCAGTGACAATATTTGGGCAGGACTTACCACAGATACGCAGTATTTT. The encoded protein is CASSDNIWAGLTTDTQYF.

The chain recombines TRBV5-8 with TRBJ1-5; the D gene is possibly TRBD1 (5 bases). The V end lost 7 bases, the J end lost 0 bases, and 14 bases lay between the germline ends. The CDR3 loop spans 15 amino acids. Looked up from germline, CDR1 is SGHTS and CDR2 is YDEGEE. The CDR3, as DNA: TGTGCCAGCGGTCGAGGGGAAAATAGCAATCAGCCCCAGCATTTT. It encodes CASGRGENSNQPQHF.

This rearrangement joins TRBV11-2 to TRBJ2-2; tentatively, D is TRBD2 (5 bases). The ends were cut back, 6 bases at V and 1 base at J, with 9 bases in the middle. The CDR3 has 14 residues. Germline V lookup: CDR1 SGHAT, CDR2 FQNNGV. Here the CDR3 DNA reads TGTGCCAGCAGTAAGGACTTGAACACCGGGGAGCTGTTTTTT. Protein product: CASSKDLNTGELFF.

This chain connects TRBV7-9 to TRBJ2-2; D is uncertain. The CDR3 is 14 residues long. Germline V gene sequence: CDR1 SEHNR, CDR2 FQNEAQ (reference sequence). Trimming removed 4 bases at V and 0 bases at J, with 6 bases between. This chain's CDR3 is CASSSQTNTGELFF. In DNA, the CDR3 is TGTGCCAGCAGCTCCCAAACGAACACCGGGGAGCTGTTTTTT.

The J gene is TRBJ1-6, the V gene TRBV6-5; D might be TRBD1 (5 bases). Trimming left V 6 bases short and J 8 bases short, with 17 bases between. The germline CDR1 and CDR2 sequences are MNHEY and SVGAGI. The CDR3 has 15 residues. This CDR3 is CASRFRAGTDSPLHF. In DNA, the CDR3 is TGTGCCAGCAGGTTCAGAGCAGGGACGGATTCACCCCTCCACTTT.

V gene TRBV5-5 combines with J gene TRBJ2-5, with D perhaps TRBD2 (7 bases). Germline V gene sequence: CDR1 SGHKS, CDR2 YYEKEE (reference sequence). There are 15 residues in the CDR3. The V and J ends lost 4 bases and 0 bases respectively, with 13 bases between them. CDR3 DNA: TGTGCCAGCAGCGCCCTAGGGGGGGACCAAGAGACCCAGTACTTC. It codes for CASSALGGDQETQYF.

The rearrangement links TRBV29-1 to TRBJ1-1; D remains unclear. This CDR3 has 13 amino acids. Germline CDR1 reads SQVTM; CDR2 reads ANQGSEA. V was trimmed by 8 bases and J by 1 base, leaving 14 bases between them. The CDR3 DNA is TGCAGCCCCACACTGGCGGGGAACACTGAAGCTTTCTTT. Translated: CSPTLAGNTEAFF.

The chain recombines TRBV6-1 with TRBJ1-2, with D tentatively TRBD1 (5 bases). Germline values: CDR1 MNHNS, CDR2 SASEGT. The CDR3 has 15 amino acids. The germline V and J ends were trimmed by 5 bases and 0 bases, with 13 bases remaining between them. The CDR3 DNA sequence: TGTGCCAGCAGTCCTCGATGGGGGGCTAACTATGGCTACACCTTC. It is translated as CASSPRWGANYGYTF.

The chain couples TRBV7-6 to TRBJ2-2; D call uncertain. Germline V gives CDR1 SGHVS, CDR2 FNYEAQ. This CDR3 is built from 14 residues. Trimming pared 5 bases from V and 5 bases from J, leaving 12 bases between. This CDR3 reads CASSPGLTTGELFF. As DNA, the CDR3 is TGTGCCAGCAGCCCGGGTTTGACGACCGGGGAGCTGTTTTTT.

This chain uses TRBV18 with TRBJ1-1; TRBD1 is a possible D gene (5 bases). The V end lost 8 bases, the J end lost 5 bases, and 15 bases lay between the germline ends. Germline CDR1 is KGHSH and CDR2 is LQKENI. The CDR3 covers 13 residues. This chain's CDR3 is CASRGDRTTEAFF. The DNA for the CDR3 is TGTGCCAGCCGAGGAGACAGAACGACTGAAGCTTTCTTT.

The chain links TRBV7-9 to TRBJ2-1; D not certain. V lost 5 bases, J lost 8 bases, and 19 bases lay in between. Germline CDR1 and CDR2: SEHNR and FQNEAQ (reference sequence). The CDR3 length is 15 residues. The CDR3 reads CASSPLAVGSHEQFF. CDR3 nucleotide sequence: TGTGCCAGCAGCCCCCTTGCGGTGGGCTCGCATGAGCAGTTCTTC. The full variable domain, completed using reference TRBV7-9 and TRBJ2-1, is DTGVSQNPRHKITKRGQNVTFRCDPISEHNRLYWYRQTLGQGPEFLTYFQNEAQLEKSRLLSDRFSAERPKGSFSTLEIQRTEQGDSAMYLCASSPLAVGSHEQFFGPGTRLTVL.

The count of this clone is one. The chain employs TRBV2 and TRBJ2-7; TRBD1 agrees at 9 bases. Germline CDR1 and CDR2: SNHLY and FYNNEI. This CDR3 region has 12 residues. V lost 11 bases, J lost 2 bases, and 4 bases stayed unmatched. CDR3 nucleotide sequence: TGTGCCGTACAGGGGGCCCCCTACGAGCAGTACTTC. Protein: CAVQGAPYEQYF. The variable domain in full, with the rest retrieved from reference TRBV2 and TRBJ2-7, is EPEVTQTPSHQVTQMGQEVILRCVPISNHLYFYWYRQILGQKVEFLVSFYNNEISEKSEIFDDQFSVERPDGSNFTLKIRSTKLEDSAMYFCAVQGAPYEQYFGPGTRLTVT.

The genes are TRBV6-5 and TRBJ1-1; D gene unclear. The CDR3 extends over 15 amino acids. Germline CDR1 MNHEY, CDR2 SVGAGI. V was cut by 2 bases and J by 0 bases, with 10 bases left in between. The CDR3 protein is CASSYETSMNTEAFF. In nucleotides, the CDR3 is TGTGCCAGCAGTTACGAGACAAGCATGAACACTGAAGCTTTCTTT.

The chain combines TRBV28 with TRBJ2-6, with TRBD1 matching 7 bases. Germline V gene data show CDR1 as MDHEN and CDR2 as SYDVKM. V was clipped by 3 bases and J by 0 bases; unmatched bases: 11. The CDR3 is 19 amino acids. The CDR3 protein is CASSLGWDSSFSGANVLTF. The CDR3 bases are TGTGCCAGCAGTTTGGGCTGGGACAGTAGTTTCTCTGGGGCCAACGTCCTGACTTTC.

The V call is TRBV10-2, the J call TRBJ1-2, with D tentatively TRBD1 (5 bases). V lost 2 bases, J lost 4 bases, and 11 bases lay in between. This CDR3 has 14 amino acids. Germline values: CDR1 WSHSY, CDR2 SAAADI. DNA for the CDR3: TGCGCCAGCAGTGAGGAGCAGGGTCCCTATGGCTACACCTTC. This sequence encodes CASSEEQGPYGYTF.

CDR3 nucleotide sequence: TGTGCCAGCAGGGAAAAGAACACTGAAGCTTTCTTT. It codes for CASREKNTEAFF. V gene TRBV6-6 combines with J gene TRBJ1-1; D is unclear. The V and J ends lost 6 bases and 1 base respectively, with 6 bases between them. CDR1 is MNHNY and CDR2 is SVGAGI in the germline V gene (reference sequence). This CDR3 spans 12 amino acids.

The rearrangement links TRBV5-6 to TRBJ2-3; TRBD1 matches 8 bases. The CDR3 loop spans 14 amino acids. After removal of 4 bases from V and 4 bases from J, the junction contained 5 bases not matched to a gene. The germline V gene has CDR1 SGHDT and CDR2 YYEEEE. The CDR3 is CASSPGGWADTQYF. For the CDR3, the DNA is TGTGCCAGCAGCCCAGGGGGCTGGGCAGATACGCAGTATTTT.

The CDR3, as DNA: TGTGCCAGCAGCAGGGGGCTAGAGACCCAGTACTTC. It specifies CASSRGLETQYF. The rearrangement uses TRBV2 and TRBJ2-5, with TRBD1 matching over 8 bases. The germline V gene has CDR1 SNHLY and CDR2 FYNNEI. This CDR3 contains 12 residues. Unmatched junction bases numbered 1, after V lost 6 bases and J lost 4 bases.

The rearrangement links TRBV18 to TRBJ2-2; unclear D gene. V was cut by 2 bases and J by 0 bases, with 10 bases left in between. The CDR3 extends over 16 amino acids. Germline CDR1 reads KGHSH; CDR2 reads LQKENI. As DNA, the CDR3 is TGTGCCAGCTCACCATTTGCAGAGCCGAACACCGGGGAGCTGTTTTTT. Amino acids: CASSPFAEPNTGELFF.

This clone was observed a single time. The DNA for the CDR3 is TGTGCCAGCAGCTGGGCTAGCGGGAACACAGATACGCAGTATTTT. Translated: CASSWASGNTDTQYF. V gene TRBV7-2 combines with J gene TRBJ2-3, with 9 bases identical to TRBD2. Germline CDR1 is SGHTA and CDR2 is FQGNSA. The CDR3 runs 15 residues. V trimming: 4 bases; J trimming: 2 bases; junction bases outside the gene matches: 4.

In its sample, this clone was seen a few times. Other nucleotide sequences in the sample specify the same CDR3. This chain connects TRBV27 to TRBJ1-3, with D tentatively TRBD1 (5 bases). The CDR3 runs to 11 residues. Trimming removed 6 bases from V and 7 bases from J, with 7 bases in between. The germline V gene has CDR1 MNHEY and CDR2 SMNVEV (reference sequence). The CDR3 DNA reads as TGTGCCAGCAGGGGGGGGAACACCATATATTTT. Protein product: CASRGGNTIYF.

The CDR3 region is CASSKACQTGLGDYEQYF. CDR3 coding DNA: TGTGCCAGCAGCAAAGCGTGCCAGACAGGGTTGGGAGACTACGAGCAGTACTTC. This chain joins TRBV21-1 and TRBJ2-7; TRBD1 is the table's D call and was not checked against the DNA. TRBV21-1 is a pseudogene segment. This CDR3 is built from 18 residues.

V is TRBV7-3 and J is TRBJ2-5; 8 nucleotides line up with TRBD1. Losses at the gene ends were 5 bases for V and 5 bases for J; bases not matched to a gene: 4. The CDR3 runs to 13 residues. Germline V gene sequence: CDR1 SGHTA, CDR2 FQGTGA. CDR3 residues: CASSLTGAETQYF. DNA of the CDR3: TGTGCCAGCAGCCTGACAGGGGCGGAGACCCAGTACTTC.

V is TRBV10-3 and J is TRBJ1-2; possibly TRBD1 for D (5 bases). Trimming removed 11 bases at V and 7 bases at J, with 20 bases between. The CDR3 has 13 amino acids. The V gene's germline CDR1 is ENHRY and CDR2 SYGVKD. The CDR3 spells CAVGGGEIGGYTF. CDR3 in DNA: TGTGCCGTCGGCGGAGGGGAGATTGGTGGCTACACCTTC.

This chain uses TRBV6-5 with TRBJ2-5, with a weak D call TRBD1 (6 bases). V was pared by 0 bases and J by 10 bases, with 6 bases between. Germline CDR1 MNHEY, CDR2 SVGAGI. CDR3 length equals 11 residues. The CDR3 region is CASSYSGGQYF. The CDR3 DNA reads TGTGCCAGCAGTTACTCAGGGGGCCAGTACTTC.

The genes are TRBV5-3 and TRBJ1-1, with 7 bases lining up with TRBD1. TRBV5-3 carries the ORF label, with uncertain function. V was pared by 6 bases and J by 2 bases, with 4 bases of the junction left unmatched. The CDR3 spans 13 residues. In DNA form, the CDR3 reads TGTGCCAGAAACGACAGGGTAAACACTGAAGCTTTCTTT. Its translation: CARNDRVNTEAFF.